A single sample gave rise to the 22 T cell receptor beta chains below, sequenced in a study of identical twins. MiXCR was run by TCRdb on the 5' RACE reads, yielding one entry per CDR3 protein. This sample has fewer than 800,000 distinct CDR3 sequences; 7% to 7.5% occur once, and the top ten carry 1.6%. This sample was also put to use in a study of yellow fever vaccine responses in identical twins.

The sequencing input was PBMCs. The receptors here all came from a young woman in good health.

This clonotype came up a few times. The rearrangement joins TRBV28 to TRBJ2-1; D unresolved. V was trimmed by 5 bases and J by 10 bases, leaving 9 bases between them. Germline V gives CDR1 MDHEN, CDR2 SYDVKM. CDR3 length: 11 residues. CDR3 DNA sequence: TGTGCCAGCAGTGGGATCATGGAGCAGTTCTTC. As protein: CASSGIMEQFF. Combining the CDR3 with reference TRBV28 and TRBJ2-1 gives the whole variable domain DVKVTQSSRYLVKRTGEKVFLECVQDMDHENMFWYRQDPGLGLRLIYFSYDVKMKEKGDIPEGYSVSREKKERFSLILESASTNQTSMYLCASSGIMEQFFGPGTRLTVL.

This clonotype was recorded at least ten times. This rearrangement joins TRBV20-1 to TRBJ2-1; TRBD2 agrees at 9 bases. The CDR3 has 13 amino acids. J gave up 12 bases and V 4 bases, and 10 bases lay outside the gene matches. Germline assignment: CDR1 DFQATT and CDR2 SNEGSKA (reference sequence). Written as DNA, the CDR3 is TGCAGTGCTATTCTAGCGGGGATCCAGGGGCAGTTCTTC. Its protein is CSAILAGIQGQFF.

This sequence joins TRBV29-1 and TRBJ2-1; D is possibly TRBD1 or TRBD2 (6 bases each). The germline V gene encodes CDR1 SQVTM and CDR2 ANQGSEA. The CDR3 totals 15 residues. V was pared by 4 bases and J by 4 bases, with 17 bases between. CDR3 residues: CSVVPTGAVYNEQFF. CDR3 DNA: TGCAGCGTTGTCCCCACGGGGGCCGTTTACAATGAGCAGTTCTTC.

This clonotype came up a few times. The chain employs TRBV5-1 and TRBJ1-1; 7 bases are shared with TRBD1. Germline V gives CDR1 SGHRS, CDR2 YFSETQ. V gave up 1 base and J gave up 2 bases; unmatched junction bases: 8. This CDR3 is 16 amino acids long. The CDR3 region has the DNA TGCGCCAGCAGCTTGTTCGCGACAGGGAGTAACACTGAAGCTTTCTTT. Translated, it gives CASSLFATGSNTEAFF.

The chain combines TRBV2 with TRBJ2-6; D ambiguous. The V end lost 9 bases, the J end lost 2 bases, and 8 bases lay between the germline ends. The CDR3 has 13 amino acids. Germline V CDR1 and CDR2: SNHLY, FYNNEI. The CDR3 coding sequence is TGTGCCAGTTTGGAAACTGGGGCCAACGTCCTGACTTTC. This translates into CASLETGANVLTF.

The chain joins TRBV7-6 to TRBJ1-1; the D gene is possibly TRBD1 (5 bases). Trimming left V 5 bases short and J 0 bases short, with 16 bases between. CDR3 size: 16 residues. Germline loops: CDR1 SGHVS, CDR2 FNYEAQ. In nucleotides, the CDR3 is TGTGCCAGCAGCCCCCAGGGCAGGGCAATGAACACTGAAGCTTTCTTT. Its translation is CASSPQGRAMNTEAFF.

This clonotype was observed a handful of times. DNA for the CDR3: TGTGCCAGCGGAAGTCGAGCCCAGCGAAACACCGGGGAGCTGTTTTTT. It yields the protein CASGSRAQRNTGELFF. V gene TRBV6-2 or TRBV6-3 combines with J gene TRBJ2-2; D gene unclear. CDR1 MNHEY and CDR2 SVGEGT come from the germline V gene. The CDR3 length is 16 residues. Trimming left V 8 bases short and J 2 bases short, with 18 bases between.

J is TRBJ2-1 and V is TRBV5-6, with TRBD2 as a possible D gene (5 bases). Germline-derived CDR1 and CDR2 are SGHDT and YYEEEE. The CDR3 runs 15 residues. Trimming removed 0 bases from V and 7 bases from J, with 14 bases in between. CDR3 in DNA: TGTGCCAGCAGCTTGGCCGAGGGTCGTAGGAATGAGCAGTTCTTC. Protein sequence: CASSLAEGRRNEQFF.

The sample holds many counts of this clonotype. The chain is built from TRBV12-3 or TRBV12-4 and TRBJ2-3; 12 bases line up with TRBD2. V shed 6 bases, J shed 5 bases, and the junction held 6 bases outside the gene matches. This CDR3 has 15 residues. The CDR3: CASSPTSGSGDTQYF. CDR3 bases: TGTGCCAGCAGCCCGACTAGCGGGAGTGGAGATACGCAGTATTTT.

This clonotype was found many times. The gene calls are TRBV12-3 or TRBV12-4 and TRBJ1-1, with D perhaps matching TRBD1 (5 bases). V lost 6 bases and J lost 6, with 11 bases in between. The length of the CDR3 is 12 residues. This chain's CDR3 is CASRRRVAEAFF. The CDR3 DNA follows: TGTGCCAGCAGACGCAGGGTGGCTGAAGCTTTCTTT.

This clonotype has at least ten counts. The chain combines TRBV20-1 with TRBJ1-2, with 7 nucleotides matching TRBD1. The ends lost 0 bases at V and 8 bases at J; junction bases unmatched: 12. This CDR3 is built from 15 residues. Germline values: CDR1 DFQATT, CDR2 SNEGSKA (reference sequence). CDR3 amino acids: CSARDPSTGNIGYTF. CDR3 bases: TGCAGTGCTAGAGATCCTTCGACAGGGAATATAGGCTACACCTTC.

The table lists this clonotype with many counts. J is TRBJ2-1 and V is TRBV11-3; D might be TRBD1 (7 bases). The CDR3 length is 14 residues. Trimming removed 5 bases from V and 7 bases from J, with 15 bases in between. Germline-derived CDR1 and CDR2 are SGHNT and YENEEA. CDR3 region: CASSTRDSHNEQFF. The CDR3 nucleotides read TGTGCCAGCAGCACGCGGGACAGTCATAATGAGCAGTTCTTC.

In DNA form, the CDR3 reads TGTGCCAGCAGTTACCCACAGGCTGCCTCCTACGAGCAGTACTTC. Amino acid sequence: CASSYPQAASYEQYF. The chain is built from TRBV6-5 and TRBJ2-7; tentative D call: TRBD1 (5 bases). Germline V lookup: CDR1 MNHEY, CDR2 SVGAGI. The V gene lost 2 bases and the J gene lost 0 bases, with 11 bases spanning the gap. The CDR3 is 15 amino acids.

At least ten counts were recorded for this clonotype. The gene calls are TRBV11-2 and TRBJ1-2, with 10 bases that match TRBD1. The CDR3 is made up of 16 amino acids. The germline V gene encodes CDR1 SGHAT and CDR2 FQNNGV. J was trimmed by 4 bases and V by 6 bases; bases with no gene match: 11. CDR3 coding DNA: TGTGCCAGCAGATCAACCGGGACAGGGGACTTCTATGGCTACACCTTC. Encoded protein: CASRSTGTGDFYGYTF.

This clonotype turned up a few times. V is TRBV6-1 and J is TRBJ1-5; D ambiguous. This CDR3 contains 14 residues. Germline CDR1 reads MNHNS; CDR2 reads SASEGT. Trimming pared 7 bases from V and 0 bases from J, leaving 10 bases between. As DNA, the CDR3 is TGTGCCAGCACTCTGGGTGATAGCAATCAGCCCCAGCATTTT. Its protein product is CASTLGDSNQPQHF.

The rearrangement uses TRBV29-1 and TRBJ1-2, with D possibly matching TRBD1 (5 bases). The CDR3 extends over 13 amino acids. Germline loops: CDR1 SQVTM, CDR2 ANQGSEA. V was trimmed by 7 bases and J by 3 bases, leaving 15 bases between them. Written as DNA, the CDR3 is TGCAGCGCCTGGGGCAGAGACTACTATGGCTACACCTTC. Its protein product is CSAWGRDYYGYTF.

This clonotype came up a few times. The rearrangement joins TRBV7-9 to TRBJ1-2; D uncertain. From germline, CDR1 is SEHNR and CDR2 FQNEAQ (reference sequence). The CDR3 extends over 14 amino acids. Trimming took off 1 base at V and 4 bases at J, with 10 bases between the two ends. CDR3 nucleotides: TGTGCCAGCAGCTTAGGTGAGGGCACCTATGGCTACACCTTC. Its translation is CASSLGEGTYGYTF.

The V gene is TRBV10-3, the J gene TRBJ2-3; TRBD2 matches 11 bases. V lost 0 bases and J lost 2; bases outside the gene matches: 1. Germline-derived CDR1 and CDR2 are ENHRY and SYGVKD. The CDR3 covers 16 residues. CDR3 DNA sequence: TGTGCCATCAGTGAGTCGACTAGCGGGAACACAGATACGCAGTATTTT. This gives the protein CAISESTSGNTDTQYF.

This clonotype was seen ten or more times. The rearrangement joins TRBV12-3 or TRBV12-4 to TRBJ1-1; D gene uncertain. This CDR3 comprises 14 residues. V was trimmed by 3 bases and J by 1 base, leaving 9 bases between them. As DNA, the CDR3 is TGTGCCAGCAGTTTCAGCGGCAGGAACACTGAAGCTTTCTTT. Its protein product is CASSFSGRNTEAFF.

A few counts support this clonotype. The chain is built from TRBV20-1 and TRBJ2-7; 12 bases align to TRBD2. Looked up from germline, CDR1 is DFQATT and CDR2 is SNEGSKA (reference sequence). The ends lost 5 bases at V and 4 bases at J; junction bases unmatched: 12. CDR3 length equals 16 residues. The CDR3 here is CSASWTSGTNGYEQYF. The CDR3, as DNA: TGCAGTGCTTCCTGGACTAGCGGGACGAATGGATACGAGCAGTACTTC.

This clonotype was counted between two and nine times. The rearrangement uses TRBV5-1 and TRBJ2-5; D gene unclear. The germline V gene has CDR1 SGHRS and CDR2 YFSETQ. The CDR3 has 11 amino acids. The germline V and J ends were trimmed by 7 bases and 2 bases, with 6 bases remaining between them. CDR3 in amino acids: CASLGQETQYF. As DNA, the CDR3 is TGCGCCAGCTTAGGACAAGAGACCCAGTACTTC.

The chain recombines TRBV6-2 or TRBV6-3 with TRBJ1-2; maybe TRBD1 (6 bases). Germline CDR1 MNHEY, CDR2 SVGEGT. Trimming removed 2 bases from V and 8 bases from J, with 12 bases in between. The CDR3 extends over 13 amino acids. In DNA form, the CDR3 reads TGTGCCAGCAGTTACACTACAGGGTTCGGCTACACCTTC. Amino acid sequence: CASSYTTGFGYTF.